These T cell receptor beta chains were read from a single sample in a study of OX40 agonist ivuxolimab in advanced cancers. Only in-frame clones appear in the TCRdb table, and some are missing; sequencing was by immunoSEQ multiplex PCR. Here the sample spans 60,000 to 70,000 clones, 80% to 85% being singletons. The material sequenced was CD4+ or CD8+ T cells sorted from blood, taken in a trial of the OX40 agonist ivuxolimab. Source of these receptors: an adult with an advanced solid tumor such as melanoma, head and neck, liver or kidney cancer. CDR3s include the opening cysteine and the closing phenylalanine or tryptophan. A D gene is named only where the DNA matches it firmly. Size is stated for part of the rows, as once, few or many counts, or as a class when the clone is expanded.

V gene,J gene,clone size,D gene,CDR3 protein,CDR3 DNA
TRBV27,TRBJ1-6,NA,NA,CASSRGRDNSPLHF,TGTGCCAGCAGCCGGGGACGGGATAATTCACCCCTCCACTTT
TRBV5-1,TRBJ1-3,NA,NA,CASSLAPGGSGNTIYF,TGCGCCAGCAGCTTGGCCCCCGGGGGTTCTGGAAACACCATATATTTT
TRBV28,TRBJ2-3,NA,TRBD2,CASSFPRLAGGHTDTQYF,TGTGCCAGCAGTTTCCCGCGACTAGCGGGGGGGCACACAGATACGCAGTATTTT
TRBV5-6,TRBJ1-1,once,NA,CASSFFHTPNTEAFF,TGTGCCAGCAGCTTCTTTCACACCCCAAACACTGAAGCTTTCTTT
TRBV15,TRBJ2-1,NA,TRBD1,CATSRGGQGASYNEQFF,TGTGCCACCAGCAGAGGGGGACAGGGGGCATCCTACAATGAGCAGTTCTTC
TRBV28,TRBJ2-5,NA,TRBD2,CASSSGGRLETQYF,TGTGCCAGCAGCTCGGGGGGGAGGTTAGAGACCCAGTACTTC
TRBV5-6,TRBJ2-3,few,NA,CASSLITDTQYF,TGTGCCAGCAGTCTAATTACAGATACGCAGTATTTT
TRBV9,TRBJ1-1,NA,NA,CASTPGSLGSTEAFF,TGTGCCAGCACCCCGGGGTCCCTCGGTAGCACTGAAGCTTTCTTT
TRBV7-9,TRBJ2-5,few,NA,CASSPGQNQETQYF,TGTGCCAGCAGCCCGGGCCAAAACCAAGAGACCCAGTACTTC
TRBV5-1,TRBJ1-1,NA,NA,CASGQTGSAEAFF,TGCGCCAGCGGCCAAACAGGTAGTGCTGAAGCTTTCTTT
TRBV7-6,TRBJ2-5,NA,NA,CASSLFGETQYF,TGTGCCAGCAGCTTATTTGGGGAGACCCAGTACTTC
TRBV30,TRBJ1-5,few,NA,CAWSVRYSNQPQHF,TGTGCCTGGAGTGTCAGGTATAGCAATCAGCCCCAGCATTTT
TRBV20-1,TRBJ2-3,NA,NA,CSATVADTQYF,TGCAGTGCTACGGTCGCAGATACGCAGTATTTT
TRBV19,TRBJ1-2,NA,TRBD1,CASSPRQGVGDYGYTF,TGTGCCAGTAGTCCGAGGCAGGGGGTCGGAGACTATGGCTACACCTTC
TRBV5-4,TRBJ1-3,NA,TRBD1,CASSSGTGFGNTIYF,TGTGCCAGCAGCTCCGGGACAGGGTTCGGAAACACCATATATTTT
TRBV28,TRBJ1-5,NA,NA,CASSLVRSNQPQHF,TGTGCCAGCAGTTTAGTCCGGAGTAATCAGCCCCAGCATTTT
TRBV19,TRBJ1-1,NA,NA,CASSIGSWNAEAFF,TGTGCCAGTAGTATCGGGAGCTGGAACGCTGAAGCTTTCTTT
TRBV5-1,TRBJ2-2,NA,TRBD1,CASSLGQGRGGELFF,TGCGCCAGCAGCTTAGGACAGGGGCGAGGCGGGGAGCTGTTTTTT
TRBV7-9,TRBJ2-3,few,NA,CASSLAPGTADTQYF,TGTGCCAGCAGCTTAGCCCCAGGGACTGCAGATACGCAGTATTTT
TRBV28,TRBJ1-5,NA,NA,CASSFRNQPQHF,TGTGCCAGCAGTTTCAGGAATCAGCCCCAGCATTTT
TRBV7-2,TRBJ2-5,NA,NA,CASSLGTKETQYF,TGTGCCAGCAGCTTAGGGACTAAAGAGACCCAGTACTTC
TRBV5-4,TRBJ2-3,NA,NA,CASSFRSTDTQYF,TGTGCCAGCAGCTTTCGGAGCACAGATACGCAGTATTTT
TRBV5-1,TRBJ1-5,NA,NA,CASSLDGNQPQHF,TGCGCCAGCAGCTTGGACGGCAATCAGCCCCAGCATTTT
TRBV5-5,TRBJ2-7,NA,NA,CASSSDPAIGYEQYF,TGTGCCAGCAGCTCGGACCCAGCCATAGGGTACGAGCAGTACTTC
TRBV18,TRBJ2-3,NA,NA,CASSPDADTQYF,TGTGCCAGCTCACCGGACGCAGATACGCAGTATTTT
TRBV7-9,TRBJ1-1,NA,NA,CASSLQPGQWTEAFF,TGTGCCAGCAGCTTACAGCCGGGACAATGGACTGAAGCTTTCTTT
TRBV5-1,TRBJ1-3,NA,TRBD1,CASSHGTAGNTIYF,TGCGCCAGCAGCCACGGGACAGCTGGAAACACCATATATTTT
TRBV5-6,TRBJ2-1,NA,TRBD2,CASSLLLAGLSSYNEQFF,TGTGCCAGCAGCTTGTTACTAGCGGGGTTAAGCTCCTACAATGAGCAGTTCTTC
TRBV28,TRBJ1-6,NA,NA,CASFVQSNSYNSPLHF,TGTGCCAGCTTCGTACAGAGCAACTCCTATAATTCACCCCTCCACTTT
TRBV7-2,TRBJ1-3,NA,NA,CASSAGSSGNTIYF,TGTGCCAGCAGCGCCGGGAGTTCTGGAAACACCATATATTTT
TRBV7-2,TRBJ2-1,NA,TRBD2,CASSLGHGGAYYNEQFF,TGTGCCAGCAGCTTAGGACACGGGGGGGCTTACTACAATGAGCAGTTCTTC
TRBV4-3,TRBJ2-1,NA,TRBD2,CATPTSGGKDEQFF,TGCGCCACCCCGACTAGCGGAGGCAAAGATGAGCAGTTCTTC
TRBV7-3,TRBJ2-1,NA,TRBD1,CASSPGQGLDEQFF,TGTGCCAGCAGCCCGGGACAGGGATTGGATGAGCAGTTCTTC
TRBV11-2,TRBJ1-3,NA,NA,CASSMGPTSGNTIYF,TGTGCCAGCAGCATGGGCCCGACCTCTGGAAACACCATATATTTT
TRBV30,TRBJ1-3,NA,NA,CACQTDSGNTIYF,TGTGCCTGTCAGACAGATTCTGGAAACACCATATATTTT
TRBV7-6,TRBJ1-3,NA,TRBD1,CASSLAPTGTSGNTIYF,TGTGCCAGCAGCTTAGCGCCGACAGGGACTTCTGGAAACACCATATATTTT
TRBV28,TRBJ2-1,NA,TRBD1,CASSSTGAGSYNEQFF,TGTGCCAGCAGTTCGACAGGGGCGGGGTCCTACAATGAGCAGTTCTTC
TRBV6-6,TRBJ1-5,NA,NA,CASSFYSGGNQPQHF,TGTGCCAGCAGTTTTTATTCAGGGGGCAATCAGCCCCAGCATTTT
TRBV19,TRBJ1-1,few,NA,CASSRATGNYIGTEAFF,TGTGCCAGTAGTAGGGCCACCGGGAACTACATAGGTACTGAAGCTTTCTTT
TRBV5-1,TRBJ1-6,NA,TRBD1,CASRLWDRNSPLHF,TGCGCCAGCAGACTGTGGGACAGAAATTCACCCCTCCACTTT
TRBV18,TRBJ1-2,once,TRBD1,CASSSGQGVFYGYTF,TGTGCCAGCTCGTCGGGACAGGGGGTTTTCTATGGCTACACCTTC
TRBV14,TRBJ2-6,NA,NA,CASSRQQPGANVLTF,TGTGCCAGCAGCCGACAGCAACCTGGGGCCAACGTCCTGACTTTC
TRBV21-1,TRBJ2-1,NA,NA,CASSTPRRNEQFF,TGTGCCAGCAGCACCCCTAGGCGCAATGAGCAGTTCTTC
TRBV5-4,TRBJ2-5,NA,NA,CASSLRFAETQYF,TGTGCCAGCAGCTTGCGGTTTGCGGAGACCCAGTACTTC
TRBV28,TRBJ1-4,NA,NA,CASSSRALESGKLFF,TGTGCCAGCAGTTCCAGAGCCCTTGAATCTGGGAAACTGTTTTTT
TRBV9,TRBJ1-2,NA,TRBD1,CASARGQGHYGYTF,TGTGCCAGCGCGAGGGGACAGGGCCACTATGGCTACACCTTC
TRBV7-9,TRBJ1-1,few,TRBD1,CASSPADRGAFF,TGTGCCAGCAGCCCAGCCGACAGGGGAGCTTTCTTT
TRBV2,TRBJ1-5,few,TRBD1,CASSPQGNSNQPQHF,TGTGCCAGCAGTCCACAGGGGAATAGCAATCAGCCCCAGCATTTT
TRBV27,TRBJ2-5,NA,TRBD2,CASSFRLAGGRETQYF,TGTGCCAGCAGTTTCCGACTAGCGGGGGGGCGGGAGACCCAGTACTTC
TRBV4-1,TRBJ2-1,NA,TRBD1,CASSQAVGQRYNEQFF,TGCGCCAGCAGCCAAGCAGTGGGACAGAGGTACAATGAGCAGTTCTTC
TRBV10-3,TRBJ1-2,NA,TRBD1,CAISPRGQNYGYTF,TGTGCCATCAGTCCCAGGGGGCAGAACTATGGCTACACCTTC
TRBV7-3,TRBJ2-2,NA,NA,CASSLISGVGTGELFF,TGTGCCAGCAGCTTAATCTCCGGGGTTGGCACCGGGGAGCTGTTTTTT
TRBV21-1,TRBJ2-7,NA,NA,CASSKAHGYEQYF,TGTGCCAGCAGCAAAGCGCATGGCTACGAGCAGTACTTC